This TCR beta chain was retrieved from a study of shared T cell receptors in the human thymus. Trimming pared 8 bases from V and 2 bases from J, leaving 12 bases between. Germline CDR1 and CDR2: SQVTM and ANQGSEA. The CDR3 is 13 residues long. Sequencing was performed with immunoSEQ multiplex PCR; in TCRdb, only in-frame clones are kept and a portion is missing. Of 500,000 to 850,000 clones listed, roughly 86% were seen once; the top ten hold 0.0094%. These data also formed part of another study, on human thymus T cells. This second study says: The sample donors, healthy Finnish infants, were having corrective surgery for congenital heart defects. Thymic resections from corrective heart surgery supplied the tissue. V and J genes seemed to be used with bias in thymic and blood repertoires.

Sequenced: thymocytes. The TCR was taken from a boy under two years old with a congenital heart defect. The chain has TRBV29-1 and TRBJ2-2; tentatively, D is TRBD1 (5 bases). As DNA, the CDR3 is TGCAGCACTGGACACGAAAACACCGGGGAGCTGTTTTTT. The encoded protein is CSTGHENTGELFF.